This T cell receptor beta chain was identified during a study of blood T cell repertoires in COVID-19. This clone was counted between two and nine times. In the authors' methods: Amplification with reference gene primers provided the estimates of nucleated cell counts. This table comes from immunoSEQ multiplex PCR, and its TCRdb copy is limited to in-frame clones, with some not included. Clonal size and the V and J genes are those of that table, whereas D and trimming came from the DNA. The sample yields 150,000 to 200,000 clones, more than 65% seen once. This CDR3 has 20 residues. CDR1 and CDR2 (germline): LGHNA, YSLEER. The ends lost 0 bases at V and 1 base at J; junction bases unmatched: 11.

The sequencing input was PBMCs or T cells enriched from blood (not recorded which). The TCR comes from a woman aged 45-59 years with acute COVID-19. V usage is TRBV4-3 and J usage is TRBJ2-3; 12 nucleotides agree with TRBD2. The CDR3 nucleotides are TGCGCCAGCAGCCAAGAGAAGACTAGCGGGGGTCCCGCGCGCACAGATACGCAGTATTTT. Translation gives CASSQEKTSGGPARTDTQYF.